The rows below give T cell receptor beta chains drawn from one sample of a study of OX40 agonist ivuxolimab in advanced cancers. The method was immunoSEQ multiplex PCR; TCRdb's version includes in-frame clones alone and lacks a portion of them. The sample records 55,000 to 65,000 clones, around 89% being singletons. This material consisted of CD4+ or CD8+ T cells sorted from blood, taken in a trial of the OX40 agonist ivuxolimab. The receptors were sampled from an adult with an advanced solid tumor such as melanoma, head and neck, liver or kidney cancer. Both conserved end residues are trimmed from each CDR3. Each record gives: V gene, J gene, CDR3 protein.

V gene: TRBV18
J gene: TRBJ1-4
CDR3 protein: ASSRDRVLALGEKLF

V gene: TRBV5-6
J gene: TRBJ1-4
CDR3 protein: ASSLDGSNEKLF

V gene: TRBV5-1
J gene: TRBJ1-2
CDR3 protein: ASSTLGQPDPNYGYT

V gene: TRBV10-3
J gene: TRBJ1-2
CDR3 protein: AISETRVQGAKNGYT

V gene: TRBV7-8
J gene: TRBJ2-7
CDR3 protein: ASSLALTGGLSYEQY

V gene: TRBV19
J gene: TRBJ2-7
CDR3 protein: ASSDPGTGDSYEQY

V gene: TRBV5-1
J gene: TRBJ1-1
CDR3 protein: ASSSLGQTNTEAF

V gene: TRBV29-1
J gene: TRBJ1-5
CDR3 protein: SVEEGGVGNQPQH

V gene: TRBV7-9
J gene: TRBJ2-1
CDR3 protein: ASSLGGTASEF

V gene: TRBV11-2
J gene: TRBJ1-1
CDR3 protein: ASSFGTGGGMNTEAF

V gene: TRBV7-2
J gene: TRBJ1-6
CDR3 protein: ASSRQGNSPLH

V gene: TRBV5-4
J gene: TRBJ2-7
CDR3 protein: ASTPGRGRIYEQY

V gene: TRBV11-3
J gene: TRBJ2-2
CDR3 protein: ASSQLAGGNTGELF

V gene: TRBV7-2
J gene: TRBJ2-3
CDR3 protein: ASTWTGSTDTQY

V gene: TRBV9
J gene: TRBJ2-1
CDR3 protein: ASSSGTSLGGEQF

V gene: TRBV2
J gene: TRBJ2-1
CDR3 protein: AGDRQGFNNEQF

V gene: TRBV5-8
J gene: TRBJ2-1
CDR3 protein: ASSMANRGSLYNEQF

V gene: TRBV6-4
J gene: TRBJ1-2
CDR3 protein: ASKPDTDGYT

V gene: TRBV19
J gene: TRBJ1-6
CDR3 protein: ASRPAENSPLH

V gene: TRBV5-4
J gene: TRBJ1-2
CDR3 protein: ASSRARANYGYT

V gene: TRBV28
J gene: TRBJ1-5
CDR3 protein: ASRGNSNQPQH

V gene: TRBV7-9
J gene: TRBJ2-1
CDR3 protein: ASSSAGTSYEQF

V gene: TRBV27
J gene: TRBJ1-2
CDR3 protein: ASRRRDREGGYT

V gene: TRBV6-7
J gene: TRBJ2-3
CDR3 protein: ASSYYSSGGSNTQY

V gene: TRBV27
J gene: TRBJ2-3
CDR3 protein: ASSLGNTQY

V gene: TRBV28
J gene: TRBJ2-2
CDR3 protein: ASIGVTGTNTGELF

V gene: TRBV7-3
J gene: TRBJ1-1
CDR3 protein: ASSSGRLGPTEAF

V gene: TRBV4-2
J gene: TRBJ2-7
CDR3 protein: ASSQEGGGGFYEQY

V gene: TRBV18
J gene: TRBJ2-5
CDR3 protein: ASSPPISQETQY

V gene: TRBV9
J gene: TRBJ2-2
CDR3 protein: ASSVETAGTGELF

V gene: TRBV6-5
J gene: TRBJ1-6
CDR3 protein: ASSYSHDRDSPLH

V gene: TRBV6-5
J gene: TRBJ1-1
CDR3 protein: ASSYTGTGTEAF

V gene: TRBV28
J gene: TRBJ1-1
CDR3 protein: ATYRGRLTEAF

V gene: TRBV7-6
J gene: TRBJ2-3
CDR3 protein: ASSLERSGDTQY

V gene: TRBV10-2
J gene: TRBJ1-2
CDR3 protein: ASSESSRAHGYT

V gene: TRBV2
J gene: TRBJ1-2
CDR3 protein: ASTTLDSGYT

V gene: TRBV10-3
J gene: TRBJ1-2
CDR3 protein: AINGQGARGYT

V gene: TRBV14
J gene: TRBJ1-3
CDR3 protein: ASSQWTGTSGNTIY

V gene: TRBV5-1
J gene: TRBJ2-3
CDR3 protein: ASRPGSTDTQY

V gene: TRBV7-8
J gene: TRBJ2-3
CDR3 protein: ASSRRGETPSTDTQY

V gene: TRBV9
J gene: TRBJ1-1
CDR3 protein: ASSPYPLNTEAF

V gene: TRBV27
J gene: TRBJ2-3
CDR3 protein: ASSFGLAGSTDTQY